This entry is about one TCR beta chain. The data are from a study of control samples from healthy donors and cancer patients. Measured with immunoSEQ multiplex PCR; TCRdb has only the in-frame clones, and not every one. The sample lists 100,000 to 150,000 clones; around 87% were seen once. Material for sequencing was blood. This clonotype was sampled from a man aged 60 to 69 in good health.

CDR3 sequence: CASSSDRTGELFF. The DNA for the CDR3 is TGTGCCAGCAGCTCTGACAGGACCGGGGAGCTGTTTTTT. This sequence joins TRBV11-1 and TRBJ2-2; maybe TRBD1 (6 bases). V shed 4 bases and J shed 5 bases, with 8 bases lying between them. CDR3 length equals 13 residues. CDR1 and CDR2 from the germline V gene are SGHAT and FQDESV (reference sequence).